This TCR beta chain was sequenced for a study of T cell responses to AZD1222 COVID-19 vaccine (dated by TCRdb to the early 2020s). About the full investigation: AZD1222 recipients whose second dose came at about 4 weeks and those whose second dose came at about 12 weeks were combined into one group, since spike-specific TCR depth and breadth did not differ between the two schedules. A total of 230 to 250 trial participants underwent TCR sequencing, of whom some 210 received two doses of AZD1222 and about 25 received two doses of the MenACWY control vaccine. Trial participants were enrolled into age subgroups of 18-55, 56-69 and 70-plus years, which contained approximately 150, 30 and 60 TCR-sequenced participants, respectively.

Findings and caveats that apply to the study as a whole: Conclusions about previously exposed vaccinees are limited because only six or seven AZD1222 recipients were SARS-CoV-2 seropositive at baseline. CD4 TCRs associated with the vaccine covered the entire spike protein, and the dominant responses were in regions 160-218 and 743-854. Because no day 14 peak-response samples were available, repertoires were characterized only after the peak T cell response. Reportedly, close to half of the unique spike-specific TCRs recognized epitopes lying outside the regions that are mutated in the B.1.351 and B.1.1.7 variants. Most participants were white British and females outnumbered males, and the authors suggested that clonal diversity may have been underestimated. After two AZD1222 doses, both the breadth and the depth of spike-specific TCRs were significantly higher than at day 0 and than in MenACWY recipients. The 56-69-year group was small, and its depth increase did not reach significance, likely because of low power.

Its CDR3 holds 16 amino acids, cysteine through phenylalanine. Just the 48-base CDR3 DNA is kept, in frame starting at base 1. V lost 0 bases and J lost 6 bases; the stretch between them is 15 bases long. Taken from the germline V gene (reference sequence), the CDR1 and CDR2 loops are SGHNT and YYREEE. The sample's time point label is to be understood as: baseline before first vaccination. Vaccinee samples came from UK trials COV001 and COV002, including a single-blind randomized controlled phase 2/3 trial of AZD1222 (ChAdOx1 nCoV-19) in healthy adults. For TCRbeta chain sequencing, PBMC samples from trial participants were taken at day 0 and at day 28 after the second dose. The CDR3 regions of human TCRbeta chains were analyzed by immunosequencing. Under the source paper's analysis protocol: Repertoire TCRs were checked for matches against a reference library of SARS-CoV-2-specific TCRs that had been generated using the MIRA antigen-specificity platform. Breadth was defined as the fraction of unique TCRs that were SARS-CoV-2-associated. Depth was defined as the fraction of total T cells that were SARS-CoV-2-associated. Using the MIRA data, every spike-specific TCR was mapped to the spike region that the TCR reacted to and assigned to either a CD4 or a CD8 class. Log10-transformed breadth and depth values were compared by one-way ANOVA with Sidak's multiple comparisons tests. The table comes from immuneACCESS by way of TCRdb, which keeps in-frame sequences with V and J called. Part of the clones is missing from these tables; in studies checked, under half for an unresolved V gene and the rest for unknown reasons. That table is the source of V, J and clone size, and D and trimming were worked out from the DNA. This sample lists 120,000 to 150,000 clones; around nine tenths were detected once. The top ten constitute 3.4% of the sample.

With regard to this clone: Its antigen is still unknown. The record has no base qualities; no much larger clone is one base away.

The V and J segments used are TRBV5-4 and TRBJ2-2, with the identity of the D gene unclear. The sequence was obtained from an adult in good health. The sample in question was peripheral blood, obtained on day 0 of AZD1222 vaccination. The DNA sequence is TGTGCCAGCAGCTTGGGCGCCCTTTCTGGGGCCGGGGAGCTGTTTTTT. Its product reads: CASSLGALSGAGELFF. Outside the CDR3, residues come from the reference TRBV5-4 and TRBJ2-2 proteins, so the full variable domain is: ETGVTQSPTHLIKTRGQQVTLRCSSQSGHNTVSWYQQALGQGPQFIFQYYREEENGRGNFPPRFSGLQFPNYSSELNVNALELDDSALYLCASSLGALSGAGELFFGEGSRLTVL.